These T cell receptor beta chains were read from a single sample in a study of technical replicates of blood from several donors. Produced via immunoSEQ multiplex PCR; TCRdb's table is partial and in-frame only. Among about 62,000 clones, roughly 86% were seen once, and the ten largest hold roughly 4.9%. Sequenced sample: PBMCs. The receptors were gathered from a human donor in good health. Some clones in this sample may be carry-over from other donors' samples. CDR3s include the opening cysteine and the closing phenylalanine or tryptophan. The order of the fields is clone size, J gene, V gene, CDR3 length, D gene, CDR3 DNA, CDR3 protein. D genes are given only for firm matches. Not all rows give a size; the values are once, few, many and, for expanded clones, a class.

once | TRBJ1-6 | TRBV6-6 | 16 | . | TGTGCCAGCAGTTACTCGAATTGGTTCGGGAATTCACCCCTCCACTTT | CASSYSNWFGNSPLHF
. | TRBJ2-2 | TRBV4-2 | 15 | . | TGTGCCAGCAGCCAAGCCGCAGGGGACGCCGGGGAGCTGTTTTTT | CASSQAAGDAGELFF
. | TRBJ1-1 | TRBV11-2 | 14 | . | TGTGCCAGCAGCCTCCGCAGGGCGTACACTGAAGCTTTCTTT | CASSLRRAYTEAFF
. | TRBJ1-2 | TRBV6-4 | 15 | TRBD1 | TGTGCCAGCAGTGAAACGCCGGACAGGGACTATGGCTACACCTTC | CASSETPDRDYGYTF
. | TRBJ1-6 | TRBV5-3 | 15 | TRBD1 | TGTGCCAGAAGCTCGGGACAGGGTTATAATTCACCCCTCCACTTT | CARSSGQGYNSPLHF
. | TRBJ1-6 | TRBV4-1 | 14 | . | TGCGCCAGCAGCACCGACAGTTATAATTCACCCCTCCACTTT | CASSTDSYNSPLHF
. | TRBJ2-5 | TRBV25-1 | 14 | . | TGTGCCAGCAGTTTAGGCGGGGCTCAAGAGACCCAGTACTTC | CASSLGGAQETQYF
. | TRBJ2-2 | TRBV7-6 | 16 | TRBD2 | TGTGCCAGCAGCGAGAGTCGGGGGGGTAACACCGGGGAGCTGTTTTTT | CASSESRGGNTGELFF
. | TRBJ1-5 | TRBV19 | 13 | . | TGTGCCAGTGGACTTAATAGCAATCAGCCCCAGCATTTT | CASGLNSNQPQHF
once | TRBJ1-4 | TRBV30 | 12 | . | TGTGCCTGGAGTGAGGGGAGGGAAAAACTGTTTTTT | CAWSEGREKLFF
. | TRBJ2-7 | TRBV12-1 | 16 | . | TGTGCCAGCAGCGACATGGTCCAGGGGGGACTCTACGAGCAGTACTTC | CASSDMVQGGLYEQYF
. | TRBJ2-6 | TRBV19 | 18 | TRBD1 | TGTGCCAGTAGTATATCAGGGGGCCTGATATCTGGGGCCAACGTCCTGACTTTC | CASSISGGLISGANVLTF
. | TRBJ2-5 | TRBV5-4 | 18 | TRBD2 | TGTGCCAGCAGCTTGGGTCAGCGGGAGAGGCGATCCGGTGAGACCCAGTACTTC | CASSLGQRERRSGETQYF
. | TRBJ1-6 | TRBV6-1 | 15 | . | TGTGCCAGCAGTGAACTAACTCCTCCCGATTCACCCCTCCACTTT | CASSELTPPDSPLHF
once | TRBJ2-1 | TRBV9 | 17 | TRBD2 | TGTGCCAGCAGCGTAAACGATCTCCGGGCGGGAGGGCCTGAGCAGTTCTTC | CASSVNDLRAGGPEQFF
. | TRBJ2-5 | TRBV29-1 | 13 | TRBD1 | TGCAGCGCCGACAGGGGAACTCAAGAGACCCAGTACTTC | CSADRGTQETQYF
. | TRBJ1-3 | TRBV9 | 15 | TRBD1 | TGTGCCAGCAGCCCAGGGGGCACAACCCGAAACACCATATATTTT | CASSPGGTTRNTIYF
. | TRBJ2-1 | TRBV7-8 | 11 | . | TGTGCCAGCAGCCAGGACTCGGAGCAGTTCTTC | CASSQDSEQFF
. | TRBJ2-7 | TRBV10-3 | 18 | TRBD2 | TGTGCCATCAGTGATTTGAGACAGGGAGCGGGAGGCTGGTACGAGCAGTACTTC | CAISDLRQGAGGWYEQYF
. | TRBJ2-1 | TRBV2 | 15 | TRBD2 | TGTGCCAGCAGTCCGAGCGGGGGGACCTACAATGAGCAGTTCTTC | CASSPSGGTYNEQFF
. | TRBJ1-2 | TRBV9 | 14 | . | TGTGCCAGCAGCGTGGACAGTCTTAACTATGGCTACACCTTC | CASSVDSLNYGYTF
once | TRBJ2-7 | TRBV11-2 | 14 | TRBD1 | TGTGCCAGCAGTCAGTACAGGGGGCGGCACGAGCAGTACTTC | CASSQYRGRHEQYF
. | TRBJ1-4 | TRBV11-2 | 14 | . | TGTGCCAGCAGCGCCCCGGGATCAATGAAAAAACTGTTTTTT | CASSAPGSMKKLFF
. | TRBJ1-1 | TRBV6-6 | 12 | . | TGTGCCAGCAGTTACCAGGATACTGAAGCTTTCTTT | CASSYQDTEAFF
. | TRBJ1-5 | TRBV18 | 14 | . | TGTGCCAGCTCACCAGGGGAGTACAATCAGCCCCAGCATTTT | CASSPGEYNQPQHF
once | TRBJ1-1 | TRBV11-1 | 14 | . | TGTGCCAGCAGCTTACAGGGGAGCTCCACTGAAGCTTTCTTT | CASSLQGSSTEAFF
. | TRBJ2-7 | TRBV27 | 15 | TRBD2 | TGTGCCAGCAGTTTTACTAGCGGGGGTGTAGCCGAGCAGTACTTC | CASSFTSGGVAEQYF
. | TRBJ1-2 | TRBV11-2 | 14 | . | TGTGCCAGCAGCCCCAGACAGGCCATGGTCGGCTACACCTTC | CASSPRQAMVGYTF
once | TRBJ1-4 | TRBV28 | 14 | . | TGTGCCAGCAGTTCAGCAGGGTTGTTTGGAAAACTGTTTTTT | CASSSAGLFGKLFF
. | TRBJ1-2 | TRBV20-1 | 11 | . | TGCAGGCCGGGACAAGCCTATGGCTACACCTTC | CRPGQAYGYTF
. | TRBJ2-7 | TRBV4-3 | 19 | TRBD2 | TGCGCCAGCAGCCAAGGAATCCTCTGGCGGGAGCTTCCCTCCTACGAGCAGTACTTC | CASSQGILWRELPSYEQYF
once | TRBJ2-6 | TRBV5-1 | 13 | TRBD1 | TGCGCCAGCGGGGCCCAACAGGGGCCCCCTCTGACTTTC | CASGAQQGPPLTF
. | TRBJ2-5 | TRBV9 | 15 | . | TGTGCCAGCAGCGTTCTAGCGATAGGTGGGGAGACCCAGTACTTC | CASSVLAIGGETQYF
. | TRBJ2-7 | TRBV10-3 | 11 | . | TGTGCCATCAGTGACGCCTACGAGCAGTACTTC | CAISDAYEQYF
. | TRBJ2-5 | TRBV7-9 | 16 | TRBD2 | TGTGCCAGCAGCGACGGGACTAGCGGGACACAAGAGACCCAGTACTTC | CASSDGTSGTQETQYF
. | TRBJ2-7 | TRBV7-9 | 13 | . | TGTGCCAGCCTAGCGCGTCCTGGAGACGAGCAGTACTTC | CASLARPGDEQYF
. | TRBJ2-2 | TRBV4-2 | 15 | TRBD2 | TGTGCCAGCAGCCAATCACCCGGGAGGACCGGGGAGCTGTTTTTT | CASSQSPGRTGELFF
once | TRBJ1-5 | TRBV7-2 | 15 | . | TGTGCCAGCAGCTTAGGACGGGAGGATCATCAGCCCCAGCATTTT | CASSLGREDHQPQHF
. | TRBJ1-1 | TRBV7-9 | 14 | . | TGTGCCAGCAGCCCGGGGGGCTTGGGAACTGAAGCTTTCTTT | CASSPGGLGTEAFF
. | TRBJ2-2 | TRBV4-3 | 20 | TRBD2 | TGCGCCAGCAGCCAAGATAGCCCCTGGAGCGGGAGGGGTAACACCGGGGAGCTGTTTTTT | CASSQDSPWSGRGNTGELFF
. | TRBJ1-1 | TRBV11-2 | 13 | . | TGTGCCAGCAGCGTCGACAGGAGCACTGAAGCTTTCTTT | CASSVDRSTEAFF
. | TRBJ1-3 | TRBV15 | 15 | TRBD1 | TGTGCCACCAGCAGAGATGGGGACAGTGGAAACACCATATATTTT | CATSRDGDSGNTIYF
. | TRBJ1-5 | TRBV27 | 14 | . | TGTGCCAGCAGTTTAAAGGAGGGTAACCAGCCCCAGCATTTT | CASSLKEGNQPQHF
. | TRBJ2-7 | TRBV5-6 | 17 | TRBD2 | TGTGCCAGCAGCCGCCGAACCGAGCGGGGTTACTCCTACGAGCAGTACTTC | CASSRRTERGYSYEQYF
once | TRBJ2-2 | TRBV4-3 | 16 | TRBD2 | TGCGCCAGCAGTCGACTAGCGGGGGAGAACACCGGGGAGCTGTTTTTT | CASSRLAGENTGELFF
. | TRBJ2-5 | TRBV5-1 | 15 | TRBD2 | TGCGCCAGCAGCGAGGGACTAGCGGGAGGAGAGACCCAGTACTTC | CASSEGLAGGETQYF
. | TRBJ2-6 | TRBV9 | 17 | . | TGTGCCAGCAGCGTAGGTGGAGGACGCTCTGGGGCCAACGTCCTGACTTTC | CASSVGGGRSGANVLTF
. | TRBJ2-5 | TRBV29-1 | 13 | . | TGCAGCGTCCAAAAGGGGGGGGCGGAGACCCAGTACTTC | CSVQKGGAETQYF
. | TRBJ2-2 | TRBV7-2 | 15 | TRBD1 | TGTGCCAGCAGCCCACAGGGGGTAGGGACCGGGGAGCTGTTTTTT | CASSPQGVGTGELFF
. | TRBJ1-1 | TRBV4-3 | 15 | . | TGCGCCAGCAGCCAAGATCCCGCAGGCCTCACTGAAGCTTTCTTT | CASSQDPAGLTEAFF
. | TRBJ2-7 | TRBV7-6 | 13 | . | TGTGCCAGCAGCTTAGACCGAGGAAGCGAGCAGTACTTC | CASSLDRGSEQYF
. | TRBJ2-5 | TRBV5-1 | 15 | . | TGCGCCAGCAGTCAACCGGACAGATTCCAAGAGACCCAGTACTTC | CASSQPDRFQETQYF
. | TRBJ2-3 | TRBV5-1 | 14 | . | TGCGCCAGCAGCTTGGGGGACTTTCCAGATACGCAGTATTTT | CASSLGDFPDTQYF
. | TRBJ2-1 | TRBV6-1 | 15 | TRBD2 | TGTGCCAGCAACCTGGGACTAGCGCCTAATGGGGAGCAGTTCTTC | CASNLGLAPNGEQFF
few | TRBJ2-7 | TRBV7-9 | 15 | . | TGTGCCAGCAGCCGGTCCTCGGCGGGTACCTACGAGCAGTACTTC | CASSRSSAGTYEQYF
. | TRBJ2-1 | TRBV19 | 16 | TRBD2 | TGTGCCAGTATGGGGGTGCGGGAGGGTCCCCCTAATGAGCAGTTCTTC | CASMGVREGPPNEQFF
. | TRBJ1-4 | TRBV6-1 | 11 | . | TGTGCCAGCAGCCGGACAGAAAAACTGTTTTTT | CASSRTEKLFF
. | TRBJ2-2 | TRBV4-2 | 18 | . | TGTGCCAGCAGCCAAGATCAGTGGGCTAGCGAGAACACCGGGGAGCTGTTTTTT | CASSQDQWASENTGELFF